The 19 T cell receptor beta chains given below trace back to one sample, sequenced in a study of Graves' ophthalmopathy and Graves' hyperthyroidism (dated by TCRdb to the late 2010s). The listed sequencing device is Illumina HiSeq 2000. For repertoire sequencing, TCR beta CDR3 regions were amplified from RNA transcripts. HTBI primers and the Qiagen OneStep RT-PCR kit were used in a first-round RT-PCR, which was followed by a second-round multiplex PCR, size selection and purification. The public sequencing data were trimmed at Q25 with fastp and processed into clonotypes with MiXCR by TCRdb, which kept only in-frame beta chains. A single entry per CDR3 protein holds the most common genes and DNA from its merged rows. The sample records approximately 640,000 distinct CDR3 sequences, roughly 39% of which are singletons. The ten largest clones take up under 3.5% of the sample. The specimen sequenced was peripheral blood. The receptor source for this set is an adult man with Graves' ophthalmopathy.

This clonotype was recorded a few times. The gene calls are TRBV5-1 and TRBJ2-7; weak D call: TRBD1 (6 bases). The CDR3 extends over 15 amino acids. The germline V and J ends were trimmed by 3 bases and 3 bases, with 16 bases remaining between them. Germline V CDR1 and CDR2: SGHRS, YFSETQ. The CDR3 nucleotides are TGCGCCAGCAGCTCGGATGGGGGCCGGTTCTACGAGCAGTACTTC. Its protein is CASSSDGGRFYEQYF.

The gene calls are TRBV19 and TRBJ2-6; no firm D call. This CDR3 comprises 13 residues. Trimming removed 7 bases at V and 4 bases at J, with 8 bases between. Germline-derived CDR1 and CDR2 are LNHDA and SQIVND (reference sequence). The CDR3 sequence is CASTDGGANVLTF. CDR3 coding DNA: TGTGCCAGTACGGACGGAGGGGCCAACGTCCTGACTTTC.

The chain employs TRBV5-1 and TRBJ2-2; D may be TRBD1 (6 bases). CDR3 length: 14 amino acids. The V gene lost 7 bases and the J gene lost 5 bases, with 15 bases spanning the gap. Germline V CDR1 and CDR2: SGHRS, YFSETQ. CDR3 sequence: CASASGAGTGELFF. DNA for the CDR3: TGCGCCAGCGCCTCAGGGGCCGGGACCGGGGAGCTGTTTTTT.

Many counts were recorded for this clonotype. The chain has TRBV19 and TRBJ1-6; 7 bases map to TRBD1. The CDR3 loop spans 17 amino acids. With 0 bases clipped from V and 7 bases from J, the junction kept 9 bases outside the gene matches. Looked up from germline, CDR1 is LNHDA and CDR2 is SQIVND (reference sequence). CDR3 in DNA: TGTGCCAGTAGTATAGATACCAGGGACAGTGGGAATTCACCCCTCCACTTT. Protein sequence: CASSIDTRDSGNSPLHF.

This clonotype has a single count. The chain recombines TRBV29-1 with TRBJ1-2, with D hard to call. The CDR3 contains 11 residues. From germline, CDR1 is SQVTM and CDR2 ANQGSEA. Deletions cut 2 bases from V and 7 bases from J, with 8 bases between. CDR3 bases: TGCAGCGTTGAAAGAGGATTTGGCTACACCTTC. Protein sequence: CSVERGFGYTF.

The chain couples TRBV11-2 to TRBJ2-5; weak D call: TRBD2 (6 bases). CDR1 is SGHAT, CDR2 FQNNGV, per germline. The CDR3 loop spans 15 amino acids. V was trimmed by 2 bases and J by 7 bases, leaving 17 bases between them. This CDR3 reads CASSLWTRERGTQYF. Here the CDR3 DNA reads TGTGCCAGCAGCTTATGGACCCGGGAGAGAGGGACCCAGTACTTC.

For this clonotype: At one end the junction does not follow the germline gene, possibly because of a read error. V gene TRBV10-3 combines with J gene TRBJ2-7, with D uncertain. This CDR3 contains 13 residues. From germline, CDR1 is ENHRY and CDR2 SYGVKD. CDR3 DNA: TGTGCCAGCAGTGAAGTGGAAAGGGATGGGCAGTACTTC. Protein product: CASSEVERDGQYF.

This clonotype was observed many times. The chain links TRBV29-1 to TRBJ1-1, with D possibly matching TRBD1 (6 bases). Germline assignment: CDR1 SQVTM and CDR2 ANQGSEA. This CDR3 has 13 amino acids. The V end was cut by 3 bases, the J end by 3 bases, with 11 bases between. CDR3: CSVEGTLYTEAFF. The DNA of the CDR3 is TGCAGCGTTGAGGGGACACTCTACACTGAAGCTTTCTTT. The full variable domain, rest sourced from reference TRBV29-1 and TRBJ1-1, is SAVISQKPSRDICQRGTSLTIQCQVDSQVTMMFWYRQQPGQSLTLIATANQGSEATYESGFVIDKFPISRPNLTFSTLTVSNMSPEDSSIYLCSVEGTLYTEAFFGQGTRLTVV.

J is TRBJ2-5 and V is TRBV7-7; either TRBD1 or TRBD2 may fit D (7 bases each). CDR3 length equals 13 residues. Germline assignment: CDR1 SSHAT and CDR2 FNYEAQ (reference sequence). CDR3 nucleotides: TGTGCTCCGGACCCGCAGGGGGGGGAGACCCAGTACTTC. It translates to CAPDPQGGETQYF.

The chain has TRBV15 and TRBJ2-4; 7 positions match TRBD1. After removal of 3 bases from V and 3 bases from J, the junction contained 8 bases not matched to a gene. Germline V gives CDR1 LNHNV, CDR2 YYDKDF (reference sequence). This CDR3 has 16 amino acids. The CDR3 spells CATSSNRGLNKNIQYF. The CDR3 coding sequence is TGTGCCACCAGCAGCAACAGGGGCTTGAACAAAAACATTCAGTACTTC.

The chain links TRBV11-1 to TRBJ1-1; D remains unclear. Trimming pared 8 bases from V and 2 bases from J, leaving 9 bases between. Germline-derived CDR1 and CDR2 are SGHAT and FQDESV (reference sequence). The CDR3 runs to 12 residues. The CDR3 reads CASLSENTEAFF. The DNA for the CDR3 is TGTGCCAGCTTGAGTGAAAACACTGAAGCTTTCTTT. The whole variable domain, remainder taken from reference TRBV11-1 and TRBJ1-1, is EAEVAQSPRYKITEKSQAVAFWCDPISGHATLYWYRQILGQGPELLVQFQDESVVDDSQLPKDRFSAERLKGVDSTLKIQPAELGDSAMYLCASLSENTEAFFGQGTRLTVV.

This clonotype came up a few times. This chain joins TRBV14 and TRBJ2-7; D is uncertain. V lost 8 bases, J lost 2 bases, and 7 bases lay in between. From germline, CDR1 is SGHDN and CDR2 FVKESK. This CDR3 contains 11 residues. CDR3 loop: CASGSTYEQYF. The CDR3, as DNA: TGTGCCAGCGGCTCAACCTACGAGCAGTACTTC. Filled out from reference TRBV14 and TRBJ2-7, the complete variable domain reads EAGVTQFPSHSVIEKGQTVTLRCDPISGHDNLYWYRRVMGKEIKFLLHFVKESKQDESGMPNNRFLAERTGGTYSTLKVQPAELEDSGVYFCASGSTYEQYFGPGTRLTVT.

This clonotype was found a few times. The chain has TRBV19 and TRBJ2-7; perhaps TRBD2 as D (5 bases). Germline-derived CDR1 and CDR2 are LNHDA and SQIVND (reference sequence). With 5 bases removed from V and 5 bases from J, the gap between germline ends came to 16 bases. The CDR3 is 14 amino acids. The CDR3 protein is CASSPTGFMDEQYF. DNA for the CDR3: TGTGCCAGTAGTCCTACGGGATTTATGGACGAGCAGTACTTC.

Of note for this clonotype: Mismatch with germline at one junction end may stem from a read error. The V gene is TRBV10-3, the J gene TRBJ2-5, with TRBD2 matching 10 bases. Germline CDR1 and CDR2: ENHRY and SYGVKD. CDR3 length: 17 amino acids. CDR3 in amino acids: CASSYILSGGALETQYF. In DNA, the CDR3 is TGTGCCAGCAGTTACATTCTGAGCGGGGGGGCATTGGAGACCCAGTACTTC.

As concerns this clonotype: Since no conserved phenylalanine or tryptophan closes the CDR3, a read error is the likely cause. The genes are TRBV19 and TRBJ1-6; possibly TRBD1 for D (5 bases). CDR1 and CDR2 from the germline V gene are LNHDA and SQIVND (reference sequence). The V and J ends lost 9 bases and 7 bases respectively, with 19 bases between them. The CDR3 has 15 residues. The CDR3, as DNA: TGTGCCAGCCATGGCGGAGGGGCAAAAAATTCACCCCTCCACTCT. It translates to CASHGGGAKNSPLHS.

The sample holds many counts of this clonotype. The chain uses TRBV2 and TRBJ2-2, with 7 bases identical to TRBD1. The CDR3 length is 13 residues. Germline CDR1 is SNHLY and CDR2 is FYNNEI. With V trimmed by 7 bases and J by 5 bases, 4 bases remained unmatched. This chain's CDR3 is CASIEQGTGELFF. CDR3 sequence (DNA): TGTGCCAGCATCGAACAGGGGACCGGGGAGCTGTTTTTT.

This clonotype occurred a few times. Here the CDR3 reads CSARFPSGGEEQYF. The CDR3 bases are TGCAGTGCTAGATTTCCTAGCGGGGGGGAAGAGCAGTACTTC. The V call is TRBV20-1, the J call TRBJ2-7, with 12 bases identical to TRBD2. V lost 2 bases to trimming and J lost 7 bases; unmatched junction nucleotides: 6. CDR1 is DFQATT and CDR2 is SNEGSKA in the germline V gene (reference sequence). The CDR3 has 14 residues.

This clonotype appeared many times. The chain links TRBV19 to TRBJ1-2; D gene unclear. The CDR3 is 14 amino acids. Germline values: CDR1 LNHDA, CDR2 SQIVND (reference sequence). Trimming took off 4 bases at V and 0 bases at J, with 9 bases between the two ends. The CDR3 loop is CASSTAAANYGYTF. DNA of the CDR3: TGTGCCAGTAGTACCGCGGCGGCTAACTATGGCTACACCTTC.

For the CDR3, the DNA is TGTGCCAGCAGTTACTCAAAGGACGAGCAGTACTTC. It encodes CASSYSKDEQYF. This chain connects TRBV11-2 to TRBJ2-7; no definite D call. Germline-derived CDR1 and CDR2 are SGHAT and FQNNGV. The CDR3 has 12 amino acids. The ends were cut back, 6 bases at V and 5 bases at J, with 11 bases in the middle.